The 13 T cell receptor beta chains below were found in one sample sequenced in a study of blood T cell repertoires in COVID-19. Profiling relied on immunoSEQ multiplex PCR, and the TCRdb table lists in-frame clones only, not all of them. The sample gives roughly 190,000 clones, approximately 91% of which show up once; roughly 6.2% is in the top ten. Sequenced input: peripheral blood. The receptors were sampled from a woman between 40 and 55 years old who had recovered from COVID-19.

The chain uses TRBV24-1 and TRBJ2-1, with a weak D call TRBD2 (6 bases). Germline V CDR1 and CDR2: KGHDR, SFDVKD. The V gene lost 1 base and the J gene lost 7 bases, with 16 bases spanning the gap. This CDR3 is built from 16 residues. The chain's CDR3 is CATSDFSAGSKNEQFF. For the CDR3, the DNA is TGTGCCACCAGTGATTTTTCGGCGGGGTCTAAGAATGAGCAGTTCTTC.

V gene TRBV28 combines with J gene TRBJ2-3; the match to TRBD2 covers 9 bases. The CDR3 length is 15 residues. Trimming cost V 5 bases and J 8 bases; bases outside gene matches: 11. Per the germline V gene, CDR1 is MDHEN and CDR2 is SYDVKM. This chain's CDR3 is CASSPAGLARGTQYF. DNA of the CDR3: TGTGCCAGCAGTCCGGCGGGACTAGCCCGGGGTACGCAGTATTTT.

The chain is built from TRBV7-6 and TRBJ2-7; a possible D gene is TRBD2 (5 bases). CDR1 and CDR2 (germline): SGHVS, FNYEAQ. The CDR3 sequence is 15 residues long. V lost 4 bases and J lost 2, with 15 bases in between. CDR3 DNA sequence: TGTGCCAGCAGCTCTAGCCCCGGATTAACCTACGAGCAGTACTTC. Translation: CASSSSPGLTYEQYF.

This chain uses TRBV11-2 with TRBJ2-4; 8 nucleotides line up with TRBD2. The V segment lost 5 bases and the J segment 7 bases; nucleotides outside the gene matches: 10. This CDR3 has 15 residues. Germline CDR1 SGHAT, CDR2 FQNNGV. This chain's CDR3 is CASSPSYGGGNIQYF. The CDR3 nucleotides are TGTGCCAGCAGCCCCTCTTACGGGGGGGGGAACATTCAGTACTTC.

A remark on this clone: This CDR3 is also generated by other DNA sequences in the sample. The chain recombines TRBV30 with TRBJ1-1; D is unclear. The length of the CDR3 is 13 residues. Trimming took off 1 base at V and 1 base at J, with 7 bases between the two ends. Germline loops: CDR1 GTSNPN, CDR2 SVGIG (reference sequence). The chain's CDR3 is CAWSGTANTEAFF. The CDR3 nucleotides are TGTGCCTGGAGTGGAACAGCGAACACTGAAGCTTTCTTT.

This clone was counted only a few times. CDR3 sequence: CASSLVRNTDTQYF. The CDR3 DNA reads TGTGCCAGCAGCTTAGTCAGAAACACAGATACGCAGTATTTT. The gene calls are TRBV7-2 and TRBJ2-3; D is unclear. Germline CDR1 is SGHTA and CDR2 is FQGNSA. V shed 1 base and J shed 2 bases, with 7 bases lying between them. The CDR3 sequence is 14 residues long.

This clone was seen just once. The chain carries TRBV13 and TRBJ2-5, with 15 bases fitting TRBD2. The trim removed 5 bases at V and 0 bases at J, leaving 16 bases unmatched. CDR1 is PRHDT and CDR2 is FYEKMQ in the germline V gene (reference sequence). The CDR3 runs to 21 residues. The CDR3 nucleotides are TGTGCCAGCAGCGCTGGCCCGATTGGACTAGCGGGAGGGTTGTACCAAGAGACCCAGTACTTC. As protein: CASSAGPIGLAGGLYQETQYF.

The sample holds a few counts of this clone. The chain has TRBV19 and TRBJ1-5, with 9 bases fitting TRBD1. Germline CDR1 LNHDA, CDR2 SQIVND (reference sequence). V trimming: 3 bases; J trimming: 5 bases; junction bases outside the gene matches: 2. The CDR3 extends over 14 amino acids. This CDR3 reads CASSIRTGDQPQHF. The CDR3 DNA is TGTGCCAGTAGTATCCGGACAGGGGATCAGCCCCAGCATTTT.

This sequence joins TRBV4-3 and TRBJ2-1; no definite D call. The V gene lost 1 base and the J gene lost 5 bases, with 9 bases spanning the gap. The CDR3 sequence is 14 residues long. Germline lookup yields CDR1 LGHNA and CDR2 YSLEER. The CDR3 region is CASSQVEQNNEQFF. The CDR3 DNA is TGCGCCAGCAGCCAAGTGGAACAGAACAATGAGCAGTTCTTC.

This clone was recorded once. This chain links TRBV19 with TRBJ1-5; perhaps TRBD1 as D (6 bases). Germline V gene lookup returns CDR1 LNHDA and CDR2 SQIVND (reference sequence). The CDR3 covers 12 residues. V lost 5 bases to trimming and J lost 8 bases, with 10 bases between them. In DNA form, the CDR3 reads TGTGCCAGTAGTGGATACAGGGAGCCCCAGCATTTT. Amino acids: CASSGYREPQHF.

The V gene is TRBV28, the J gene TRBJ2-3, with TRBD2 matching over 15 bases. CDR3 length: 17 amino acids. With 7 bases clipped from V and 4 bases from J, the junction kept 9 bases outside the gene matches. Germline CDR1 is MDHEN and CDR2 is SYDVKM. CDR3 nucleotide sequence: TGTGCCAGCACACCGGGACTAGCGGGAGGAGGGTCAGATACGCAGTATTTT. Translation gives CASTPGLAGGGSDTQYF.

The chain carries TRBV5-1 and TRBJ2-1, with D tentatively TRBD1 (6 bases). Trimming left V 4 bases short and J 6 bases short, with 17 bases between. The CDR3 has 15 amino acids. CDR1 SGHRS and CDR2 YFSETQ come from the germline V gene. CDR3 amino acids: CASSIQGPGGNEQFF. The CDR3, as DNA: TGCGCCAGCAGCATACAGGGACCTGGGGGCAATGAGCAGTTCTTC.

In nucleotides, the CDR3 is TGCGCCAGCAGCTCCGGACAGGAGGGCACTGAAGCTTTCTTT. Translated, it gives CASSSGQEGTEAFF. This sequence joins TRBV5-1 and TRBJ1-1, with 7 bases matching TRBD1. Losses at the gene ends were 3 bases for V and 4 bases for J; bases not matched to a gene: 6. The CDR3 is 14 residues long. CDR1 and CDR2 (germline): SGHRS, YFSETQ.